Below, 16 T cell receptor beta chains from the same sample are listed, as sequenced in a study of cytomegalovirus exposure and HLA in healthy donors. With 60 Vbeta and 13 Jbeta primers, the PCR was carried out. Sequencing used immunoSEQ multiplex PCR; TCRdb keeps in-frame clones, though not all of them. The sample gives under 250,000 clones, approximately 82% of which show up once; 0.55% to 0.75% is in the top ten. Source material: PBMCs. All receptors derive from a man aged 18 to 29 in good health and CMV-seronegative.

The chain has TRBV28 and TRBJ2-5; 8 bases are a match to TRBD1. The DNA end lines up better with TRBJ2-7; the J call may be wrong. CDR1 MDHEN and CDR2 SYDVKM come from the germline V gene. This CDR3 region has 11 residues. CDR3 in DNA: TGTGCCAGCCGACAGGGGCCCGAGCAGTACTTC. Translation: CASRQGPEQYF.

J is TRBJ1-5 and V is TRBV7-9; D uncertain. Trimming took 5 bases from V and 8 from J, leaving 10 bases between them. Germline values: CDR1 SEHNR, CDR2 FQNEAQ (reference sequence). The CDR3 consists of 12 residues. The CDR3 is CASSTAGKPQHF. DNA for the CDR3: TGTGCCAGCAGCACAGCGGGCAAGCCCCAGCATTTT.

V gene TRBV6-1 combines with J gene TRBJ1-1; TRBD1 matches at 10 bases. The CDR3 covers 14 residues. Germline CDR1 is MNHNS and CDR2 is SASEGT. V shed 5 bases and J 5 bases; nucleotides not matched to a gene: 5. In nucleotides, the CDR3 is TGTGCCAGCAGTAAGGACAGGGGGGGGACTGAAGCTTTCTTT. This sequence encodes CASSKDRGGTEAFF.

The chain couples TRBV5-1 to TRBJ2-3; D might be TRBD2 (6 bases). CDR1 is SGHRS and CDR2 is YFSETQ in the germline V gene. This CDR3 comprises 13 residues. V lost 4 bases to trimming and J lost 2 bases, with 8 bases between them. The CDR3 loop reads CASSRTNTDTQYF. Here the CDR3 DNA reads TGCGCCAGCAGCCGGACTAACACAGATACGCAGTATTTT.

The V and J genes are TRBV6-5 and TRBJ1-1; D is perhaps TRBD1 (5 bases). This CDR3 has 15 amino acids. CDR1 MNHEY and CDR2 SVGAGI come from the germline V gene. Trimming left V 0 bases short and J 2 bases short, with 10 bases between. The CDR3 spells CASSYSYRSNTEAFF. The CDR3 nucleotides read TGTGCCAGCAGTTACTCGTACAGGAGCAACACTGAAGCTTTCTTT.

The rearrangement links TRBV7-3 to TRBJ2-1, with 9 bases that match TRBD1. Looked up from germline, CDR1 is SGHTA and CDR2 is FQGTGA. The V and J ends lost 7 bases and 8 bases, in that order; junction bases with no gene match: 9. The CDR3 contains 14 residues. The CDR3 sequence is CASNPGTGSDEQFF. CDR3 nucleotides: TGTGCCAGCAATCCCGGGACAGGGTCGGATGAGCAGTTCTTC. The entire variable domain, with the rest obtained from reference TRBV7-3 and TRBJ2-1, is as follows: GAGVSQTPSNKVTEKGKYVELRCDPISGHTALYWYRQSLGQGPEFLIYFQGTGAADDSGLPNDRFFAVRPEGSVSTLKIQRTERGDSAVYLCASNPGTGSDEQFFGPGTRLTVL.

The rearrangement joins TRBV2 to TRBJ2-7, with D perhaps matching TRBD1 (6 bases). Per germline, CDR1 SNHLY and CDR2 FYNNEI. This CDR3 spans 13 amino acids. Trimming took 3 bases from V and 2 from J, leaving 8 bases between them. CDR3 bases: TGTGCCAGCAGTGAGGACAGCCCCTACGAGCAGTACTTC. It specifies CASSEDSPYEQYF.

The V gene is TRBV30, the J gene TRBJ1-2, with 9 positions matching TRBD1. This CDR3 comprises 14 residues. V lost 4 bases, J lost 2 bases, and 5 bases stayed unmatched. Per the germline V gene, CDR1 is GTSNPN and CDR2 is SVGIG (reference sequence). The CDR3 region is CAWTQGAGNYGYTF. In nucleotides, the CDR3 is TGTGCCTGGACACAGGGGGCGGGAAACTATGGCTACACCTTC.

V usage is TRBV2 and J usage is TRBJ2-2, with 8 nucleotides matching TRBD1. In germline, CDR1 is SNHLY, CDR2 FYNNEI. V lost 7 bases and J lost 7; bases outside the gene matches: 8. The CDR3 sequence is 14 residues long. The CDR3 sequence: CASTFRGPDGELFF. The CDR3 nucleotides read TGTGCCAGCACCTTCAGGGGGCCGGACGGGGAGCTGTTTTTT.

V usage is TRBV7-9 and J usage is TRBJ2-7; D perhaps matches TRBD1 (5 bases). The germline gives CDR1 SEHNR, CDR2 FQNEAQ (reference sequence). The CDR3 is 14 amino acids. The germline V and J ends were trimmed by 6 bases and 4 bases, with 16 bases remaining between them. The CDR3 protein is CASSQFQGLYEQYF. CDR3 DNA sequence: TGTGCCAGCAGTCAATTCCAGGGATTATACGAGCAGTACTTC.

This clone was seen a handful of times. The CDR3 region is CASSVESAGGSAFF. CDR3 coding DNA: TGTGCCAGCAGCGTAGAATCGGCGGGGGGGTCAGCTTTCTTT. The chain employs TRBV9 and TRBJ1-1, with D maybe TRBD1 (5 bases). The ends were cut back, 0 bases at V and 10 bases at J, with 16 bases in the middle. The V gene's germline CDR1 is SGDLS and CDR2 YYNGEE. This CDR3 comprises 14 residues.

This sequence joins TRBV19 and TRBJ2-2; TRBD2 aligns across 10 bases. CDR3 length: 16 residues. The J segment lost 4 bases and the V segment lost 7 bases, leaving 9 bases of the junction unmatched. The germline V gene has CDR1 LNHDA and CDR2 SQIVND (reference sequence). The CDR3 DNA is TGTGCCAGTAAGCGGCTAGCGGGAGAGGGCACCGGGGAGCTGTTTTTT. Protein: CASKRLAGEGTGELFF.

V usage is TRBV7-2 and J usage is TRBJ2-7; no definite D call. The length of the CDR3 is 11 residues. Trimming cost V 1 base and J 6 bases, with 4 bases left between them. Germline CDR1 and CDR2: SGHTA and FQGNSA. CDR3 nucleotide sequence: TGTGCCAGCAGCTTAGTCGGCGAGCAGTACTTC. This encodes CASSLVGEQYF.

The chain combines TRBV19 with TRBJ2-7, with D possibly being TRBD1 (5 bases). The CDR3 sequence is 14 residues long. V was pared by 5 bases and J by 2 bases, with 13 bases between. CDR1 and CDR2 (germline): LNHDA, SQIVND (reference sequence). CDR3 amino acids: CASSLTALTYEQYF. Written as DNA, the CDR3 is TGTGCCAGTAGTCTGACAGCGCTTACCTACGAGCAGTACTTC.

This chain connects TRBV7-9 to TRBJ2-1, with a tentative D call TRBD2 (6 bases). The CDR3 has 13 amino acids. V lost 6 bases and J 5 bases, leaving 11 bases between the germline ends. The germline CDR1 and CDR2 sequences are SEHNR and FQNEAQ (reference sequence). The CDR3 coding sequence is TGTGCCAGCAGACCTAGCGTAAACAATGAGCAGTTCTTC. Translation: CASRPSVNNEQFF.

The rearrangement uses TRBV19 and TRBJ2-1, with D tentatively TRBD2 (5 bases). Germline CDR1 and CDR2: LNHDA and SQIVND (reference sequence). The V end was cut by 7 bases, the J end by 3 bases, with 13 bases between. The CDR3 runs to 14 residues. The CDR3 reads CASTLRGIYNEQFF. The DNA of the CDR3 is TGTGCCAGTACCCTCAGAGGGATCTACAATGAGCAGTTCTTC.